Given below is one T cell receptor (beta chain) in context. Looked up from germline, CDR1 is LGHNA and CDR2 is YSLEER. The CDR3 contains 15 residues. Using a J-beta primer mix together with a sample-barcoded 5' primer, a second PCR was run for roughly 7 to 12 cycles. Unique molecular identifiers of 12 random nucleotides labeled each cDNA. Researchers report that each sample yielded at least 2.5 million CDR3-containing paired-end reads. One entry per CDR3 protein, called by TCRdb with MiXCR from the 5' RACE reads. Here the sample spans approximately 1.5 million distinct CDR3 sequences, 40% to 45% being singletons. The data belong to a study of blood T cells in healthy people across ages.

The sequence was obtained from a young woman in good health. The sequenced material came from blood. The V call is TRBV4-3, the J call TRBJ2-5; D is undetermined. Gene TRBJ2-7 matches the end of the DNA better, so the J call may be wrong. Here the CDR3 reads CASSQDRSSLYEQYF. The DNA of the CDR3 is TGCGCCAGCAGCCAAGATCGAAGCAGTCTGTACGAGCAGTACTTC.